This TCR beta chain was documented in a study of cytomegalovirus exposure and HLA in healthy donors. Study-level information: Early released data comprised some 91 million unique TCRs from HLA-typed donors.

CDR1 is MGHRA and CDR2 is YSYEKL in the germline V gene. This CDR3 is 15 amino acids long. V dropped 3 bases and J dropped 2 bases, with 14 bases sitting between them. Overall study findings and caveats: Later work showed greater clonal expansion in HLA-associated TCR beta chains than in equally common others. The classifier, whose performance was assessed in both the original and validation cohorts, reportedly diagnosed cytomegalovirus status with high specificity and sensitivity. A later analysis associated under 20,000 TCR beta sequences with HLA alleles at a 0.05 false discovery rate.

Note on this clone: What it binds is not known.

Vbeta (60) and Jbeta (13) primers were used in the PCR. Libraries were prepared by immunoSEQ multiplex PCR; TCRdb keeps only in-frame clonotypes and omits some of them. The sample holds some 120,000 clones; 78% are singletons and the top ten take approximately 11%. The sequence was obtained from a man under 40 in good health and CMV-seropositive. Sequencing was carried out using PBMCs. The chain joins TRBV4-1 to TRBJ2-7, with a possible D match to TRBD1 (5 bases). The CDR3 is CASSHGRMGPYEQYF. In nucleotides, the CDR3 is TGCGCCAGCAGCCATGGACGAATGGGGCCCTACGAGCAGTACTTC.